This T cell receptor (beta chain) is drawn from a study of blood T cell repertoires in COVID-19. The repertoire was sequenced with immunoSEQ multiplex PCR; TCRdb's copy has only in-frame clones and lacks some. The table has under 250,000 clones, roughly 80% seen once. The ends were cut back, 8 bases at V and 7 bases at J, with 17 bases in the middle. This CDR3 spans 13 amino acids. This clonotype was sampled from a woman aged 55 to 70 with active or convalescent COVID-19. The genes are TRBV12-3 or TRBV12-4 and TRBJ1-1; D not resolved. Specimen: peripheral blood. CDR3 residues: CASCPRRDLEAFF. In nucleotides, the CDR3 is TGTGCCAGCTGCCCTAGGAGGGATCTTGAAGCTTTCTTT.